This T cell receptor (beta chain) stems from a study of shared clonotypes between healthy human individuals. Measured with immunoSEQ multiplex PCR; TCRdb has only the in-frame clones, and not every one. Of millions of clones in the sample, more than 80% were seen once. The receptor was derived from a man between 18 and 29 years old in good health. Specimen: naive CD4+ T cells sorted from blood. This sample's subset: CD45RA+ positively selected.

CDR3 region: CASSQGLGGDRTDTQYF. The CDR3 DNA reads as TGCGCCAGCAGCCAAGGATTGGGGGGGGACCGCACAGATACGCAGTATTTT. V is TRBV4-1 and J is TRBJ2-3; 7 positions agree with TRBD2. The J segment lost 1 base and the V segment lost 1 base, leaving 8 bases of the junction unmatched. Germline values: CDR1 MGHRA, CDR2 YSYEKL. The CDR3 spans 17 residues.